Each of the 13 T cell receptor beta chains below was sequenced from the same sample in a study of cytomegalovirus exposure and HLA in healthy donors (dated by TCRdb to about 2017). The library came from the immunoSEQ multiplex PCR assay. TCRdb carries this immuneACCESS record with in-frame sequences only. Its versions omit some clonotypes, under half of them owing to an unresolved V gene in the studies checked, with the rest unexplained. The sample profile shows hundreds of thousands of clones; 75% to 90% of them were found once. The ten largest clones add up to 4.5% to 6% of the sample. The sequenced sample consisted of PBMCs. Receptors were obtained from a woman aged 18-30 years in good health and CMV-seronegative.

This chain uses TRBV30 with TRBJ2-5; 9 nucleotides match TRBD2. The CDR3 length is 15 residues. From germline, CDR1 is GTSNPN and CDR2 SVGIG (reference sequence). V lost 2 bases to trimming and J lost 4 bases; unmatched junction nucleotides: 8. CDR3 region: CAWSFGGGGTETQYF. CDR3 nucleotide sequence: TGTGCCTGGAGTTTTGGCGGGGGGGGTACAGAGACCCAGTACTTC.

The chain recombines TRBV5-1 with TRBJ2-7; TRBD2 matches at 16 bases. This CDR3 spans 16 amino acids. J gave up 5 bases and V 0 bases, and 2 bases lay outside the gene matches. Germline lookup yields CDR1 SGHRS and CDR2 YFSETQ. CDR3 in amino acids: CASSLAGLAGGNEQYF. CDR3 DNA: TGCGCCAGCAGCTTGGCGGGACTAGCGGGAGGGAACGAGCAGTACTTC.

The chain combines TRBV4-1 with TRBJ1-2, with D possibly matching TRBD1 (6 bases). CDR3 length equals 15 residues. Per the germline V gene, CDR1 is MGHRA and CDR2 is YSYEKL. V was shortened by 3 bases and J by 1 base, with 12 bases between the two germline ends. CDR3 coding DNA: TGCGCCAGCAGCCAGACCCAGGGGAATAACTATGGCTACACCTTC. It yields the protein CASSQTQGNNYGYTF.

On this clone itself: The junction differs from germline at one of its ends, possibly a read error. Written as DNA, the CDR3 is TGTGCCAGCAGTTCAATCGCGACAGGGATCAAGGACTTC. Amino acid sequence: CASSSIATGIKDF. The chain employs TRBV28 and TRBJ2-5, with 7 nucleotides matching TRBD1. The CDR3 sequence is 13 residues long. CDR1 is MDHEN and CDR2 is SYDVKM in the germline V gene.

The J gene is TRBJ2-7, the V gene TRBV2, with D possibly being TRBD1 or TRBD2 (5 bases each). This CDR3 region has 14 residues. The ends were cut back, 7 bases at V and 6 bases at J, with 19 bases in the middle. Looked up from germline, CDR1 is SNHLY and CDR2 is FYNNEI. The chain's CDR3 is CASTGGGPSPEQYF. In DNA, the CDR3 is TGTGCCAGCACCGGTGGGGGACCCTCCCCCGAGCAGTACTTC.

V is TRBV2 and J is TRBJ2-1; possibly TRBD2 for D (6 bases). Germline values: CDR1 SNHLY, CDR2 FYNNEI. Trimming took 8 bases from V and 7 from J, leaving 21 bases between them. The CDR3 spans 15 residues. As DNA, the CDR3 is TGTGCCAGCCCCCCGGTAAGCGATGGGGGGAATGAGCAGTTCTTC. Its translation is CASPPVSDGGNEQFF.

The V gene is TRBV7-9, the J gene TRBJ2-7; 8 bases line up with TRBD1. This CDR3 spans 14 amino acids. Germline CDR1 reads SEHNR; CDR2 reads FQNEAQ (reference sequence). With 2 bases clipped from V and 5 bases from J, the junction kept 5 bases outside the gene matches. The CDR3, as DNA: TGTGCCAGCAGCTTAACAGGGGGTCTGGACGAGCAGTACTTC. Translated: CASSLTGGLDEQYF. The whole variable domain, remainder taken from reference TRBV7-9 and TRBJ2-7, is DTGVSQNPRHKITKRGQNVTFRCDPISEHNRLYWYRQTLGQGPEFLTYFQNEAQLEKSRLLSDRFSAERPKGSFSTLEIQRTEQGDSAMYLCASSLTGGLDEQYFGPGTRLTVT.

This clone appeared once. The V and J genes are TRBV4-2 and TRBJ2-1; tentatively, D is TRBD2 (7 bases). Trimming shortened V by 1 base and J by 6 bases, and 19 bases separated the two germline ends. This CDR3 has 17 residues. Germline V gene sequence: CDR1 LGHNA, CDR2 YNFKEQ. CDR3 in DNA: TGTGCCAGCAGCCAAGTGGGCAACCTAGGGGGGGGCAATGAGCAGTTCTTC. It yields the protein CASSQVGNLGGGNEQFF.

This chain connects TRBV6-5 to TRBJ2-7; 10 bases match TRBD1. The V and J ends lost 0 bases and 3 bases, in that order; junction bases with no gene match: 2. This CDR3 is 15 amino acids long. Germline loops: CDR1 MNHEY, CDR2 SVGAGI. CDR3 sequence reads: CASSYSRTGGYEQYF. The CDR3 DNA follows: TGTGCCAGCAGTTACTCGAGGACAGGGGGCTACGAGCAGTACTTC.

The V gene is TRBV6-1, the J gene TRBJ2-1; D not resolved. There are 13 residues in the CDR3. CDR1 is MNHNS, CDR2 SASEGT, per germline. V dropped 7 bases and J dropped 4 bases, with 11 bases sitting between them. The CDR3 region is CASTYFRYNEQFF. DNA for the CDR3: TGTGCCAGCACCTACTTTAGGTACAATGAGCAGTTCTTC.

The chain recombines TRBV30 with TRBJ1-2; perhaps TRBD1 as D (6 bases). This CDR3 contains 13 residues. The V end was cut by 3 bases, the J end by 8 bases, with 16 bases between. In germline, CDR1 is GTSNPN, CDR2 SVGIG (reference sequence). Here the CDR3 reads CAWRGTGLKGYTF. CDR3 DNA sequence: TGTGCCTGGAGGGGTACAGGGTTGAAAGGCTACACCTTC.

The chain carries TRBV7-6 and TRBJ2-7; 10 bases fit TRBD2. CDR3 size: 14 residues. CDR1 SGHVS and CDR2 FNYEAQ come from the germline V gene. V was pared by 1 base and J by 7 bases, with 4 bases of the junction left unmatched. In DNA form, the CDR3 reads TGTGCCAGCAGCTTAGGAGCGGGGGGGCGAGAGCAGTACTTC. This translates into CASSLGAGGREQYF.

The rearrangement uses TRBV15 and TRBJ2-5, with D perhaps matching TRBD1 (7 bases). The germline gives CDR1 LNHNV, CDR2 YYDKDF (reference sequence). The CDR3 consists of 19 residues. V was trimmed by 2 bases and J by 1 base, leaving 23 bases between them. The CDR3 nucleotides are TGTGCCACCAGCAGATCTCCCCAGGGGGGCGCGGGTATCCAAGAGACCCAGTACTTC. This gives the protein CATSRSPQGGAGIQETQYF. The whole variable domain, remainder taken from reference TRBV15 and TRBJ2-5, is DAMVIQNPRYQVTQFGKPVTLSCSQTLNHNVMYWYQQKSSQAPKLLFHYYDKDFNNEADTPDNFQSRRPNTSFCFLDIRSPGLGDTAMYLCATSRSPQGGAGIQETQYFGPGTRLLVL.